This passage covers 19 T cell receptor beta chains from one sample sequenced in a study of T cells in Graves' hyperthyroidism and ophthalmopathy. From RNA transcripts, TCR beta CDR3 regions were amplified. With the HTBI primer set, the TCR CDR3 went through a first round of RT-PCR. TCRdb used MiXCR to reprocess the multiplex PCR reads, holding one entry per CDR3 protein. The table lists roughly 380,000 distinct CDR3 sequences, approximately 15% of them singletons. The sample consisted of blood. The origin of the receptors is a woman aged 55 to 70 with Graves' hyperthyroidism.

The genes are TRBV19 and TRBJ2-7; D remains ambiguous. Between the trimmed V and J ends, which lost 1 base and 3 bases, there was a span of 7 bases. CDR1 and CDR2 (germline): LNHDA, SQIVND (reference sequence). This CDR3 has 13 residues. The CDR3: CASSIGPLYEQYF. In nucleotides, the CDR3 is TGTGCCAGTAGTATAGGGCCCCTCTACGAGCAGTACTTC.

The table lists this clonotype with many counts. This rearrangement joins TRBV6-1 to TRBJ2-5, with 7 positions matching TRBD2. Germline values: CDR1 MNHNS, CDR2 SASEGT. Trimming at V came to 6 bases and at J to 2 bases, leaving 6 bases not matched to a gene. The CDR3 spans 14 residues. Here the CDR3 DNA reads TGTGCCAGCAGGACCGGACTAGGGCAAGAGACCCAGTACTTC. Its protein product is CASRTGLGQETQYF.

This clonotype was detected ten times or more. The chain is built from TRBV2 and TRBJ1-5; D unresolved. The CDR3 is made up of 17 amino acids. CDR1 and CDR2 (germline): SNHLY, FYNNEI. The V end was cut by 4 bases, the J end by 2 bases, with 18 bases between. The DNA of the CDR3 is TGTGCCAGCAGTGCTACCTTCCTATCGGGCGGCAATCAGCCCCAGCATTTT. This codes for CASSATFLSGGNQPQHF.

This clonotype has at least ten counts. J is TRBJ2-5 and V is TRBV10-3; D unresolved. This CDR3 contains 13 residues. Germline V CDR1 and CDR2: ENHRY, SYGVKD. V dropped 3 bases and J dropped 0 bases, with 5 bases sitting between them. In nucleotides, the CDR3 is TGTGCCATCAGTGAAGGGAACCAAGAGACCCAGTACTTC. Its translation is CAISEGNQETQYF.

A remark on this clonotype: This sequence may be a read error, since a much larger clone differs from it by one base. The chain recombines TRBV10-1 with TRBJ2-3; D uncertain. Trimming cost V 2 bases and J 3 bases, with 21 bases left between them. CDR3 size: 18 residues. Germline V gives CDR1 WNHNN, CDR2 SYGVQD (reference sequence). CDR3 in DNA: TGCGCCAGCAGTGAGGGGTTTGGAGAGGCCGGTGGTACAGATACGCAGTATTTT. Protein: CASSEGFGEAGGTDTQYF.

CDR3 bases: TGCGCCAGCAGCCAGTCGCCCGCAGGTGATACCTACGAGCAGTACTTC. Encoded protein: CASSQSPAGDTYEQYF. The chain links TRBV4-1 to TRBJ2-7; D gene uncertain. The V gene's germline CDR1 is MGHRA and CDR2 YSYEKL. Trimming stripped 3 bases from V and 2 bases from J, with 17 bases between. The CDR3 extends over 16 amino acids.

There are many counts of this clonotype. This chain uses TRBV30 with TRBJ1-2; 7 positions match TRBD1. The CDR3 loop spans 13 amino acids. Per germline, CDR1 GTSNPN and CDR2 SVGIG (reference sequence). V was clipped by 5 bases and J by 7 bases; unmatched bases: 10. CDR3 region: CAWAPDRVVGYTF. DNA of the CDR3: TGTGCCTGGGCCCCCGACAGGGTTGTTGGCTACACCTTC. The variable domain in full, with the rest retrieved from reference TRBV30 and TRBJ1-2, is SQTIHQWPATLVQPVGSPLSLECTVEGTSNPNLYWYRQAAGRGLQLLFYSVGIGQISSEVPQNLSASRPQDRQFILSSKKLLLSDSGFYLCAWAPDRVVGYTFGSGTRLTVV.

This clonotype was observed a few times. The V and J genes are TRBV4-1 and TRBJ2-1; 10 bases agree with TRBD1. Looked up from germline, CDR1 is MGHRA and CDR2 is YSYEKL. The V and J ends lost 5 bases and 5 bases, in that order; junction bases with no gene match: 9. The CDR3 has 16 residues. CDR3 loop: CASSATGTGVNNEQFF. DNA for the CDR3: TGCGCCAGCAGCGCGACCGGGACAGGGGTCAACAATGAGCAGTTCTTC.

The rearrangement links TRBV5-4 to TRBJ2-7, with D possibly TRBD2 on 6 matching bases. V gave up 6 bases and J gave up 2 bases, with 15 bases separating them. Germline assignment: CDR1 SGHNT and CDR2 YYREEE (reference sequence). The length of the CDR3 is 14 residues. The CDR3 is CASTLMTRPYEQYF. CDR3 nucleotides: TGTGCCAGCACCTTAATGACTAGGCCCTACGAGCAGTACTTC.

The chain recombines TRBV6-1 with TRBJ1-1; 9 bases match TRBD1. V lost 5 bases to trimming and J lost 3 bases; unmatched junction nucleotides: 7. Germline V gene data show CDR1 as MNHNS and CDR2 as SASEGT. This CDR3 is built from 15 residues. This CDR3 is CASSYPGQGDTEAFF. The CDR3 DNA sequence: TGTGCCAGCAGTTACCCGGGACAGGGCGACACTGAAGCTTTCTTT.

This clonotype was counted between two and nine times. The genes are TRBV10-3 and TRBJ2-5, with 9 bases matching TRBD2. The V gene end was trimmed by 3 bases and the J gene end by 5 bases; junction bases not matched to a gene: 7. This CDR3 contains 15 residues. Germline V lookup: CDR1 ENHRY, CDR2 SYGVKD. The DNA for the CDR3 is TGTGCCATCAGTGATACTTGGCTAGCGGGGGAGACCCAGTACTTC. It is translated as CAISDTWLAGETQYF.

This clonotype came up a few times. The CDR3 sequence is CASSPKTTSTDTQYF. CDR3 nucleotides: TGTGCCAGCAGCCCAAAGACTACCAGCACAGATACGCAGTATTTT. The gene calls are TRBV11-1 and TRBJ2-3, with D maybe TRBD2 (5 bases). In germline, CDR1 is SGHAT, CDR2 FQDESV (reference sequence). There are 15 residues in the CDR3. The V gene lost 5 bases and the J gene lost 0 bases, with 12 bases spanning the gap. Combining the CDR3 with reference TRBV11-1 and TRBJ2-3 gives the whole variable domain EAEVAQSPRYKITEKSQAVAFWCDPISGHATLYWYRQILGQGPELLVQFQDESVVDDSQLPKDRFSAERLKGVDSTLKIQPAELGDSAMYLCASSPKTTSTDTQYFGPGTRLTVL.

Notes on this clonotype: This may be a read error, as it is one base from a much larger clone. This rearrangement joins TRBV11-2 to TRBJ2-3, with 11 bases identical to TRBD2. The germline gives CDR1 SGHAT, CDR2 FQNNGV. Unmatched junction bases numbered 5, after V lost 3 bases and J lost 3 bases. The CDR3 runs to 16 residues. CDR3 in DNA: TGTGCCAGCAGCTTTAGCGGGAGGGCCGGGACAGATACGCAGTATTTT. Translation: CASSFSGRAGTDTQYF.

This clonotype was recorded many times. The rearrangement uses TRBV6-1 and TRBJ1-6; the match to TRBD1 covers 10 bases. The CDR3 contains 14 residues. Germline CDR1 is MNHNS and CDR2 is SASEGT. J gave up 5 bases and V 6 bases, and 1 base lay outside the gene matches. The CDR3 spells CASSGTGDNSPLHF. The DNA for the CDR3 is TGTGCCAGCAGCGGGACAGGGGATAATTCACCCCTCCACTTT.

This clonotype was seen at least ten times. CDR3 in amino acids: CASKPGGGAKNIQYF. DNA for the CDR3: TGTGCCAGCAAACCCGGTGGTGGGGCCAAAAACATTCAGTACTTC. The chain combines TRBV2 with TRBJ2-4; D is ambiguous. This CDR3 has 15 residues. Per the germline V gene, CDR1 is SNHLY and CDR2 is FYNNEI. V lost 7 bases and J lost 1, with 14 bases in between.

V is TRBV6-2 or TRBV6-3 and J is TRBJ2-7; 16 bases line up with TRBD2. Germline V CDR1 and CDR2: MNHEY, SVGEGT. Trimming took 5 bases from V and 0 from J; bases not matched to a gene: 4. The CDR3 runs to 17 residues. CDR3 in amino acids: CASSAGLAGGGSYEQYF. The CDR3 nucleotides are TGTGCCAGCAGTGCGGGACTAGCGGGAGGGGGCTCCTACGAGCAGTACTTC.

At least ten counts were recorded for this clonotype. This chain links TRBV3-1 with TRBJ2-3; tentatively, D is TRBD2 (5 bases). The germline V gene encodes CDR1 LGHDT and CDR2 YNNKEL (reference sequence). This CDR3 comprises 13 residues. The V gene lost 5 bases and the J gene lost 6 bases, with 12 bases spanning the gap. DNA for the CDR3: TGTGCCAGCAGCTACAGAGGCGGGGATACGCAGTATTTT. This gives the protein CASSYRGGDTQYF.

This clonotype was seen at least ten times. The chain couples TRBV30 to TRBJ1-4; TRBD1 agrees at 12 bases. With 4 bases clipped from V and 8 bases from J, the junction kept 2 bases outside the gene matches. CDR1 is GTSNPN and CDR2 is SVGIG in the germline V gene (reference sequence). The CDR3 length is 13 residues. CDR3 loop: CAWTGTGGEKLFF. In nucleotides, the CDR3 is TGTGCCTGGACCGGGACAGGGGGCGAAAAACTGTTTTTT.

The chain carries TRBV27 and TRBJ1-4; a weak D match, TRBD1 (6 bases). The CDR3 consists of 14 residues. V was cut by 6 bases and J by 4 bases, with 12 bases left in between. The germline V gene has CDR1 MNHEY and CDR2 SMNVEV (reference sequence). The CDR3 loop is CASSHRQDNEKLFF. CDR3 nucleotide sequence: TGTGCCAGCAGCCACCGACAGGATAATGAAAAACTGTTTTTT.